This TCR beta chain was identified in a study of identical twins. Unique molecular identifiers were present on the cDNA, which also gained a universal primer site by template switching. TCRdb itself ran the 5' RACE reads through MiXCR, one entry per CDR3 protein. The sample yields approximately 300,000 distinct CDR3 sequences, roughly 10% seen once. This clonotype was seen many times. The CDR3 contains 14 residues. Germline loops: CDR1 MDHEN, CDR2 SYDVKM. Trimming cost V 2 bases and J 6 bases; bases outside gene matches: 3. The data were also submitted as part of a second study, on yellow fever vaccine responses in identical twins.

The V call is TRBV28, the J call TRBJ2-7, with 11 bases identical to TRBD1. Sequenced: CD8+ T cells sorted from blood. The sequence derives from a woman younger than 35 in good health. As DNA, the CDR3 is TGTGCCAGCAGTTTAGGGGACAGGGGGACCGAGCAGTACTTC. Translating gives CASSLGDRGTEQYF.